This T cell receptor beta chain is from a study of blood T cells in healthy people across ages. Alongside a J-beta primer mix, a sample-barcoded 5' primer served in a second PCR lasting roughly 6 to 12 cycles. Each of the cDNA molecules was tagged by a template-switch adaptor with 12 random nucleotides. MiXCR, run by TCRdb on the 5' RACE reads, gives a single entry per CDR3 protein. The sample has 1.5 million to 1.9 million distinct CDR3 sequences, 42% seen once. This CDR3 is 12 amino acids long. Deletions cut 5 bases from V and 2 bases from J, with 4 bases between. Per germline, CDR1 SQVTM and CDR2 ANQGSEA. Points from the study as a whole: Measured against age, TCR beta diversity per million T cells decreased in a roughly linear manner.

This clonotype was seen more than once but under ten times. The antigen is undetermined. Per-sample yields of isolated PBMCs were at least 6 million. The sample was blood. This sequence joins TRBV29-1 and TRBJ2-6; D gene uncertain. The clonotype comes from a woman in her late teens or twenties in good health. CDR3 loop: CSVTTGANVLTF. In nucleotides, the CDR3 is TGCAGCGTTACTACTGGGGCCAACGTCCTGACTTTC. Supplemented by reference TRBV29-1 and TRBJ2-6, the full variable domain reads SAVISQKPSRDICQRGTSLTIQCQVDSQVTMMFWYRQQPGQSLTLIATANQGSEATYESGFVIDKFPISRPNLTFSTLTVSNMSPEDSSIYLCSVTTGANVLTFGAGSRLTVL.